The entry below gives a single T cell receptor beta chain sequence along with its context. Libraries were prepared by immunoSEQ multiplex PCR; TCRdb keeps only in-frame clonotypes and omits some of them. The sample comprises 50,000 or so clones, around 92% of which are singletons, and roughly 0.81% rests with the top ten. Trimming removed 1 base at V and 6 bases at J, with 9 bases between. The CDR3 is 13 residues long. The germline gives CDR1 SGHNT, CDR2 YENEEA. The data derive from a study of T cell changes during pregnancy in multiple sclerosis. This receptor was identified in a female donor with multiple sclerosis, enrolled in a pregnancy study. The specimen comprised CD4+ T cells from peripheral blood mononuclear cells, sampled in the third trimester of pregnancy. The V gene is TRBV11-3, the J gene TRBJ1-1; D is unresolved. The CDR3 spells CASSLGTVAEAFF. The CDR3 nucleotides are TGTGCCAGCAGCTTAGGAACAGTTGCTGAAGCTTTCTTT.